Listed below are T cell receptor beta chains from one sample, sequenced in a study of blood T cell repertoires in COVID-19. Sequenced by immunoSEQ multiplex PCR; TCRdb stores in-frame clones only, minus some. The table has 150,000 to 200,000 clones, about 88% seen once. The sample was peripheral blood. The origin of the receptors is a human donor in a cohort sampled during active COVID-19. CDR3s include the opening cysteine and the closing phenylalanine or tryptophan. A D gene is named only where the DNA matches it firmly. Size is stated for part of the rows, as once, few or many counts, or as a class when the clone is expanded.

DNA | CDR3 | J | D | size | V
TGTGCCACCCGTAGCGAGACCGAAGAGACCCAGTACTTC | CATRSETEETQYF | TRBJ2-5 | . | . | TRBV24-1
TGTGCCAGTAGCCGGACTCTCGGCATTCAGTACTTC | CASSRTLGIQYF | TRBJ2-4 | . | . | TRBV19
TGCAGCGTTCACAGACAGGGGGCCGTGTCCCAGTACTTC | CSVHRQGAVSQYF | TRBJ2-5 | TRBD1 | . | TRBV29-1
TGCGCCAGCAGCCAAGACCGTGGGCCCAGGGCCCAGTACTTC | CASSQDRGPRAQYF | TRBJ2-5 | . | . | TRBV4-3
TGTGCCAGCAGCTTAATGGGGCAAAGCACTGAAGCTTTCTTT | CASSLMGQSTEAFF | TRBJ1-1 | . | . | TRBV7-9
TGTGCCAGCAGTGAGGGGGGCCAAGAGACCCAGTACTTC | CASSEGGQETQYF | TRBJ2-5 | . | . | TRBV2
TGTGCCAGCAGCGTTAGCGGGAACTCCTACGAGCAGTACTTC | CASSVSGNSYEQYF | TRBJ2-7 | TRBD2 | . | TRBV7-9
TGTGCCAGCAGTCCTGGACTAGCGCAGCGGTACGAGCAGTACTTC | CASSPGLAQRYEQYF | TRBJ2-7 | TRBD2 | . | TRBV27
TGTGCCACCTCACAGGAGACCCAGTACTTC | CATSQETQYF | TRBJ2-5 | . | . | TRBV24-1
TGTGCCAGCAGATACAGGGGCAATGAGCAGTTCTTC | CASRYRGNEQFF | TRBJ2-1 | TRBD1 | few | TRBV5-8
TGTGCCAGAAGCTTGGTGGACAGGGGACAGTTCTACGAGCAGTACTTC | CARSLVDRGQFYEQYF | TRBJ2-7 | TRBD1 | once | TRBV5-3
TGTGCCAGCAGTTATATGGGCCCCTATGGCTACACCTTC | CASSYMGPYGYTF | TRBJ1-2 | . | . | TRBV6-2/TRBV6-3
TGTGCCAGCAGCGCCTGGGGGGATAGTTACGAGCAGTACTTC | CASSAWGDSYEQYF | TRBJ2-7 | . | . | TRBV9
TGCAGTGCTAGACACTCCCACGAGCAGTACTTC | CSARHSHEQYF | TRBJ2-7 | . | . | TRBV20-1
TGCGCCAGCAGCTTTGGGACAGGGGGTGCAGATACGCAGTATTTT | CASSFGTGGADTQYF | TRBJ2-3 | TRBD1 | once | TRBV5-1
TGTGCCAGCAGCCAAGGGCGCGGGTTCACAGATACGCAGTATTTT | CASSQGRGFTDTQYF | TRBJ2-3 | . | . | TRBV14
TGCGCAAGCACCATGGGACAGGGGGCTAGCGAGCAGTACTTC | CASTMGQGASEQYF | TRBJ2-7 | TRBD1 | . | TRBV5-1
TGTGCCAGGCATCGAAAGGGGACTGAAGCTTTCTTT | CARHRKGTEAFF | TRBJ1-1 | . | . | TRBV18
TGTGCCAGCAGTTTATTGGGGGCAGGGACTAATGAAAAACTGTTTTTT | CASSLLGAGTNEKLFF | TRBJ1-4 | . | . | TRBV27
TGTGCCAGCAGCTTTGGCGGGAGGGTCTCCTACGAGCAGTACTTC | CASSFGGRVSYEQYF | TRBJ2-7 | TRBD2 | . | TRBV11-2
TGCGCCAGCAGTGACTACTACGAGCAGTACTTC | CASSDYYEQYF | TRBJ2-7 | . | . | TRBV10-2
TGTGCCAGTAGTCTGGGGACAGGGATAAAGGATGGCTACACCTTC | CASSLGTGIKDGYTF | TRBJ1-2 | TRBD1 | . | TRBV19